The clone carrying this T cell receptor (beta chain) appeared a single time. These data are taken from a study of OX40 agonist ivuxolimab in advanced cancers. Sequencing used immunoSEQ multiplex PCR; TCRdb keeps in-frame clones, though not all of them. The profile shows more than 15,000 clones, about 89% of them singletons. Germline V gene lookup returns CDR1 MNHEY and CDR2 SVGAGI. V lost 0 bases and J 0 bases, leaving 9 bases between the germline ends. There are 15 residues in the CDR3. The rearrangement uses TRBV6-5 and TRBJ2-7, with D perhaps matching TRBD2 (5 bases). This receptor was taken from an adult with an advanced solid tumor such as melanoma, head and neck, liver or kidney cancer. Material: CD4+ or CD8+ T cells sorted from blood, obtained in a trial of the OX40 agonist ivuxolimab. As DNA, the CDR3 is TGTGCCAGCAGTTACTCGCGGGTCGGCTCCTACGAGCAGTACTTC. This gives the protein CASSYSRVGSYEQYF.